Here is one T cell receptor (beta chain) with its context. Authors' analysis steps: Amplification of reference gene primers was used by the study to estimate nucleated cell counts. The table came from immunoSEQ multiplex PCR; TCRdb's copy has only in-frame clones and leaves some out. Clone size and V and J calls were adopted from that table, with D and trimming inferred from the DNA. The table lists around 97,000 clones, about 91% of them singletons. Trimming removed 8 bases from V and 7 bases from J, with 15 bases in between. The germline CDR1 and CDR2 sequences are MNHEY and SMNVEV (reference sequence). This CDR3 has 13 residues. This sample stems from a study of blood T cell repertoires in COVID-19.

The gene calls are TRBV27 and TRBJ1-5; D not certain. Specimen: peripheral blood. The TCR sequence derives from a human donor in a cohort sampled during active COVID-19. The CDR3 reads CASGWGTGQPQHF. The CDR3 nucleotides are TGTGCCAGCGGGTGGGGAACGGGGCAGCCCCAGCATTTT.